The TCR beta chain under discussion was sequenced for a study of T cell repertoires in ileal Crohn's disease. On the study more broadly: At postoperative colonoscopy, neoterminal ileum biopsies were taken as M6.

A remark on this clone: Its target is not known.

Here immunoSEQ multiplex PCR was the method, and the copy in TCRdb shows in-frame clones only, minus some. The profile covers roughly 13,000 clones, with approximately 80% appearing a single time and 17% taken by the ten largest. The study's findings and limits: Compared with CD4 T cells, sorted CD8 cells carried more expanded clones.

The time point is: neoterminal ileum biopsy at postoperative endoscopy, about 6 months after surgery. The CDR3 runs 17 residues. Germline CDR1 SGHDT, CDR2 YYEEEE. V gave up 6 bases and J gave up 3 bases; unmatched junction bases: 16. The sequence was obtained from an adult with Crohn's disease. This rearrangement joins TRBV5-6 to TRBJ2-7, with 9 nucleotides matching TRBD1. Sequencing was done on a sample of ileal tissue. CDR3 DNA: TGTGCCAGCATCGAATCAGTCCGGGACAGGGTTTACTACGAGCAGTACTTC. Translated, it gives CASIESVRDRVYYEQYF.